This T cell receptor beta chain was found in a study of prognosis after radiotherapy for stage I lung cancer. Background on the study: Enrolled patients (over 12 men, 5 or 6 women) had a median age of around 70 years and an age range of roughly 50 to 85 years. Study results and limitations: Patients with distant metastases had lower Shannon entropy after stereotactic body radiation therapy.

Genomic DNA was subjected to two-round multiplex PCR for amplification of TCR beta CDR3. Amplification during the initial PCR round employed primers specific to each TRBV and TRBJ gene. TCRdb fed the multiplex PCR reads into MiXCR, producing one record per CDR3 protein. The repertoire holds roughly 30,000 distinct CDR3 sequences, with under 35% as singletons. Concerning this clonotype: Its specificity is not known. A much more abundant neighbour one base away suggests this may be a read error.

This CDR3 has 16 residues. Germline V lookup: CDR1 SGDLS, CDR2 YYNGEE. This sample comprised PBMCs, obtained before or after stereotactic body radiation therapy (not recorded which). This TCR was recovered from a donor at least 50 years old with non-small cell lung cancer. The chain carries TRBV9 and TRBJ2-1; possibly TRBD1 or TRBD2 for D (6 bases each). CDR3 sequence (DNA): TGTGCCAGCATCGTAGCTCCGAGGGGGGCCGGCAATGAGCAGTTCTTC. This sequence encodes CASIVAPRGAGNEQFF.